This paragraph reports one T cell receptor (beta chain). This record belongs to a study of radiotherapy plus CTLA-4 blockade in lung cancer. Repertoires were generated with immunoSEQ multiplex PCR, while TCRdb's copy carries only in-frame clones and drops some. The sample carries tens of thousands of clones, 65% to 85% recorded once. The CDR3 runs to 17 residues. Per germline, CDR1 SGHRS and CDR2 YFSETQ. V was clipped by 4 bases and J by 3 bases, with 20 bases between them. The chain recombines TRBV5-1 with TRBJ2-1; D tentatively fits TRBD1 or TRBD2 (6 bases each). Sequencing was performed on peripheral blood, taken from a patient treated with radiotherapy plus ipilimumab. The sequence came from a human donor with non-small cell lung cancer who had stable disease on radiotherapy plus ipilimumab. The CDR3 protein is CASSPGGGRRGYNEQFF. CDR3 bases: TGCGCCAGCAGCCCTGGAGGGGGGAGGCGGGGCTACAATGAGCAGTTCTTC. Combining the CDR3 with reference TRBV5-1 and TRBJ2-1 gives the whole variable domain KAGVTQTPRYLIKTRGQQVTLSCSPISGHRSVSWYQQTPGQGLQFLFEYFSETQRNKGNFPGRFSGRQFSNSRSEMNVSTLELGDSALYLCASSPGGGRRGYNEQFFGPGTRLTVL.